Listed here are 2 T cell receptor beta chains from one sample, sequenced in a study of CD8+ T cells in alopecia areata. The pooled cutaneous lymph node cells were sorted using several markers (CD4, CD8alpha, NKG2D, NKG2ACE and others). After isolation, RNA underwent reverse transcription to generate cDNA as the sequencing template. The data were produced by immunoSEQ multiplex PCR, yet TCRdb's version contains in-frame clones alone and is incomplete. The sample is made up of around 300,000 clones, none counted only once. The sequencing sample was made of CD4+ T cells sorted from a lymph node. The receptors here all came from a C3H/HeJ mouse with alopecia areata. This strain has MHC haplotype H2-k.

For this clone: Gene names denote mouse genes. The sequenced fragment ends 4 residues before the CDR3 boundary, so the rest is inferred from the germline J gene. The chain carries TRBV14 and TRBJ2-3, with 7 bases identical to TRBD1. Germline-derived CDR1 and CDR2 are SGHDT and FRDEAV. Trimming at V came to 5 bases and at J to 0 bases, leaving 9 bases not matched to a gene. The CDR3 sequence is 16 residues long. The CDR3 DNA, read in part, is TGTGCCAGCAGCCCTGGGACAGCTACTAGTGCAGAA. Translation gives CASSPGTATSAE. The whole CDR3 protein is CASSPGTATSAETLYF. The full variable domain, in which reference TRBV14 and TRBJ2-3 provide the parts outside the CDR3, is EAGVTQSPRYAVLQEGQAVSFWCDPISGHDTLYWYQQPRDQGPQLLVYFRDEAVIDNSQLPSDRFSAVRPKGTNSTLKIQSAKQGDTATYLCASSPGTATSAETLYFGSGTRLTVL.

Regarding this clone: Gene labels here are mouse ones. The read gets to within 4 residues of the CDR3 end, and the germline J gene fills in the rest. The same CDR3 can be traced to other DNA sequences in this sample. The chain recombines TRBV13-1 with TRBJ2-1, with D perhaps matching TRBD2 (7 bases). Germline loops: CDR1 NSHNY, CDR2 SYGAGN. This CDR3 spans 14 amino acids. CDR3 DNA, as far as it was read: TGTGCCAGCAGTGATCGGGGGGCGAGAGCT. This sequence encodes CASSDRGARA. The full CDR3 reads CASSDRGARAEQFF.